The 5 T cell receptor beta chains in this list originate from one sample, sequenced in a study of blood T cell repertoires in COVID-19. The method was immunoSEQ multiplex PCR; TCRdb's version includes in-frame clones alone and lacks a portion of them. The data contain tens of thousands of clones, approximately 86% of them singletons. The specimen was peripheral blood. The receptors originated from a man aged 55-75 years with acute or convalescent COVID-19.

The gene calls are TRBV4-2 and TRBJ2-2, with a possible D match to TRBD2 (6 bases). CDR1 is LGHNA and CDR2 is YNFKEQ in the germline V gene. V lost 0 bases and J 7 bases, leaving 18 bases between the germline ends. This CDR3 region has 17 residues. CDR3: CASSQEAGGGPDGELFF. The CDR3 bases are TGTGCCAGCAGCCAAGAGGCGGGCGGAGGGCCTGACGGGGAGCTGTTTTTT.

The J gene is TRBJ2-3, the V gene TRBV20-1; 7 bases are a match to TRBD2. CDR1 DFQATT and CDR2 SNEGSKA come from the germline V gene (reference sequence). V shed 4 bases and J 0 bases; nucleotides not matched to a gene: 10. The CDR3 length is 16 residues. The DNA for the CDR3 is TGCAGTGCTATTGACGCTAAGCGGGGTAGCACAGATACGCAGTATTTT. Amino acids: CSAIDAKRGSTDTQYF.

V gene TRBV12-3 or TRBV12-4 combines with J gene TRBJ2-5; tentative D call: TRBD2 (5 bases). This CDR3 contains 12 residues. Trimming removed 3 bases from V and 7 bases from J, with 9 bases in between. CDR3: CASSLNRGTQYF. DNA of the CDR3: TGTGCCAGCAGTTTGAATCGGGGGACCCAGTACTTC.

The J gene is TRBJ2-2, the V gene TRBV20-1; TRBD2 matches at 12 bases. Germline V lookup: CDR1 DFQATT, CDR2 SNEGSKA (reference sequence). V dropped 3 bases and J dropped 6; count of bases not matched to a gene: 8. This CDR3 has 16 residues. In DNA, the CDR3 is TGCAGTGCTAGTCTAGCGGGGGGGCCGCGGGCCGGGGAGCTGTTTTTT. It translates to CSASLAGGPRAGELFF.

This chain connects TRBV7-9 to TRBJ1-4; possibly TRBD1 for D (6 bases). Germline-derived CDR1 and CDR2 are SEHNR and FQNEAQ (reference sequence). Trimming shortened V by 0 bases and J by 3 bases, and 20 bases separated the two germline ends. The length of the CDR3 is 19 residues. This CDR3 reads CASSLARGPGGSANEKLFF. CDR3 coding DNA: TGTGCCAGCAGCTTAGCGCGGGGGCCCGGAGGCTCGGCTAATGAAAAACTGTTTTTT.